This T cell receptor (beta chain) is from a study of blood T cell repertoires in COVID-19. Study in general: Acute and convalescent COVID-19 samples came from the United States, Italy and Spain. Nucleic acid was either cDNA or gDNA, and it came from T cells, B-cell-depleted T cells, or PBMCs.

V lost 5 bases and J lost 5; bases outside the gene matches: 10. The CDR3 consists of 16 residues. Germline V gene lookup returns CDR1 LNHDA and CDR2 SQIVND (reference sequence). Authors' data handling: For nucleated cells, counts were estimated from reference gene primer amplification. Sequenced by immunoSEQ multiplex PCR; TCRdb stores in-frame clones only, minus some. V and J calls and clone size are those listed in that table; D and trimming were worked out from the DNA. This sample has 250,000 to 350,000 clones, with around nine tenths found just once. Sequenced sample: peripheral blood. The TCR originated in a woman in her twenties or thirties with COVID-19, enrolled during active disease. V is TRBV19 and J is TRBJ2-7, with 12 bases fitting TRBD2. This CDR3 reads CASSSPRTSGNNEQYF. As DNA, the CDR3 is TGTGCCAGTAGTTCCCCTCGGACTAGCGGGAACAACGAGCAGTACTTC.